The 25 T cell receptor beta chains reported below all come from one sample, sequenced in a study of shared clonotypes between healthy human individuals. The method was immunoSEQ multiplex PCR; TCRdb's version includes in-frame clones alone and lacks a portion of them. Of about 2.1 million clones listed, approximately 92% are singletons. The naive CD8 subset, CD45RO-negative cells positively selected for CCR7, excluded terminally differentiated effector memory CD45RA+ cells. Sequences were obtained from naive CD8+ T cells from PBMCs. These receptors were obtained from a man aged 18 to 29 in good health. Some clones in this sample may be carry-over from other donors' samples.

The chain is built from TRBV6-6 and TRBJ2-7; the match to TRBD2 covers 13 bases. J was trimmed by 3 bases and V by 6 bases; bases with no gene match: 8. The CDR3 has 16 residues. Germline assignment: CDR1 MNHNY and CDR2 SVGAGI (reference sequence). The CDR3 region is CASRNPGLAGVYEQYF. In DNA form, the CDR3 reads TGTGCCAGCAGAAATCCTGGACTAGCGGGAGTCTACGAGCAGTACTTC.

CDR3 bases: TGTGCCAGCAGCGACCGGGACAGGCCGCCCGAGCAGTACTTC. Its translation is CASSDRDRPPEQYF. This rearrangement joins TRBV7-9 to TRBJ2-7, with 8 positions matching TRBD1. The CDR3 extends over 14 amino acids. CDR1 is SEHNR and CDR2 is FQNEAQ in the germline V gene (reference sequence). Trimming at V came to 5 bases and at J to 6 bases, leaving 9 bases not matched to a gene.

The V call is TRBV6-5, the J call TRBJ2-2, with D maybe TRBD2 (6 bases). CDR1 and CDR2 (germline): MNHEY, SVGAGI. V was shortened by 4 bases and J by 6 bases, with 15 bases between the two germline ends. There are 15 residues in the CDR3. The CDR3: CASSLRLAFAGELFF. As DNA, the CDR3 is TGTGCCAGCAGTTTGAGGCTAGCGTTCGCCGGGGAGCTGTTTTTT.

This sequence joins TRBV9 and TRBJ1-1, with 8 bases lining up with TRBD1. The CDR3 totals 16 residues. CDR1 SGDLS and CDR2 YYNGEE come from the germline V gene. Trimming cost V 3 bases and J 0 bases; bases outside gene matches: 7. The CDR3 sequence: CASSEYNRGMNTEAFF. CDR3 nucleotides: TGTGCCAGCAGCGAATACAACAGGGGGATGAACACTGAAGCTTTCTTT.

V is TRBV6-1 and J is TRBJ1-2; 7 bases line up with TRBD1. The J segment lost 4 bases and the V segment lost 6 bases, leaving 11 bases of the junction unmatched. Germline V gives CDR1 MNHNS, CDR2 SASEGT. The CDR3 spans 15 residues. CDR3 coding DNA: TGTGCCAGCAGGGAACCGGGACAGAAATCCTATGGCTACACCTTC. Translated, it gives CASREPGQKSYGYTF.

J is TRBJ2-1 and V is TRBV9; 7 nucleotides line up with TRBD2. The CDR3 sequence is 15 residues long. In germline, CDR1 is SGDLS, CDR2 YYNGEE. V gave up 4 bases and J gave up 4 bases; unmatched junction bases: 8. The CDR3 nucleotides are TGTGCCAGCAGCCCTGAGTGGGAGGGGTACAATGAGCAGTTCTTC. Protein sequence: CASSPEWEGYNEQFF.

This chain uses TRBV25-1 with TRBJ2-4; 8 nucleotides agree with TRBD2. CDR1 and CDR2 (germline): MGHDK, SYGVNS. V lost 2 bases to trimming and J lost 0 bases; unmatched junction nucleotides: 6. This CDR3 contains 17 residues. CDR3 sequence reads: CASSEVVAGLAKNIQYF. Written as DNA, the CDR3 is TGTGCCAGCAGTGAAGTGGTAGCGGGATTAGCCAAAAACATTCAGTACTTC.

This rearrangement joins TRBV19 to TRBJ1-5, with 10 nucleotides matching TRBD1. Germline trimming cut 6 bases from V and 6 bases from J; bases unmatched to any gene: 8. Germline CDR1 LNHDA, CDR2 SQIVND (reference sequence). This CDR3 has 15 amino acids. The chain's CDR3 is CASSTRQGAVQPQHF. In DNA form, the CDR3 reads TGTGCCAGTAGCACCCGACAGGGGGCAGTTCAGCCCCAGCATTTT.

The chain has TRBV7-9 and TRBJ1-2; a weak D match, TRBD1 (6 bases). This CDR3 has 19 amino acids. Trimming took off 4 bases at V and 4 bases at J, with 28 bases between the two ends. CDR1 SEHNR and CDR2 FQNEAQ come from the germline V gene (reference sequence). DNA for the CDR3: TGTGCCAGCAGCTCTCTGGTTTTACAGGGCCCACTAAGTATCTATGGCTACACCTTC. Encoded protein: CASSSLVLQGPLSIYGYTF.

The gene calls are TRBV28 and TRBJ2-7; D unresolved. Germline V gene sequence: CDR1 MDHEN, CDR2 SYDVKM. This CDR3 is built from 13 residues. Deletions cut 0 bases from V and 3 bases from J, with 6 bases between. CDR3 in DNA: TGTGCCAGCAGTTTATGGGGCGGCTACGAGCAGTACTTC. Translation: CASSLWGGYEQYF.

Concerning this clone: The sample holds other DNA sequences that translate to the same CDR3. The chain joins TRBV7-3 to TRBJ2-7; tentative D call: TRBD1 (6 bases). CDR3 length: 13 amino acids. V shed 3 bases and J shed 3 bases, with 9 bases lying between them. Germline V gives CDR1 SGHTA, CDR2 FQGTGA. The CDR3 nucleotides are TGTGCCAGCAGCTTGTTACAGGGCTACGAGCAGTACTTC. Translation gives CASSLLQGYEQYF.

This clone has just one count. V and J are TRBV2 and TRBJ2-1, with TRBD1 matching 9 bases. After removal of 6 bases from V and 8 bases from J, the junction contained 2 bases not matched to a gene. Germline V gene lookup returns CDR1 SNHLY and CDR2 FYNNEI. The CDR3 length is 12 residues. The CDR3 reads CASRDRGHEQFF. The CDR3 DNA reads as TGTGCCAGCAGGGACAGGGGCCATGAGCAGTTCTTC.

The gene calls are TRBV9 and TRBJ2-1; the D is unclear. V was trimmed by 4 bases and J by 7 bases, leaving 9 bases between them. The CDR3 sequence is 12 residues long. The germline V gene encodes CDR1 SGDLS and CDR2 YYNGEE. The CDR3 reads CASSISENEQFF. In nucleotides, the CDR3 is TGTGCCAGCAGCATTAGTGAGAATGAGCAGTTCTTC.

The chain combines TRBV7-9 with TRBJ2-1; 12 bases agree with TRBD2. Germline V gives CDR1 SEHNR, CDR2 FQNEAQ (reference sequence). Trimming took 3 bases from V and 1 from J; bases not matched to a gene: 7. The CDR3 sequence is 18 residues long. The CDR3, as DNA: TGTGCCAGCAGCTTGGGACTAGCGGGCATCCCTTCCTACAATGAGCAGTTCTTC. Translating it yields CASSLGLAGIPSYNEQFF.

As for this clone: Other DNA sequences in the sample encode the same CDR3. The gene calls are TRBV7-9 and TRBJ2-6; unclear D gene. The CDR3 sequence is 15 residues long. V was trimmed by 5 bases and J by 0 bases, leaving 8 bases between them. Germline values: CDR1 SEHNR, CDR2 FQNEAQ (reference sequence). This CDR3 reads CASSPRGSGANVLTF. CDR3 nucleotide sequence: TGTGCCAGCAGCCCCCGCGGCTCTGGGGCCAACGTCCTGACTTTC.

The V call is TRBV6-5, the J call TRBJ2-3; D is uncertain. The V gene's germline CDR1 is MNHEY and CDR2 SVGAGI. V was cut by 5 bases and J by 2 bases, with 14 bases left in between. The CDR3 runs 15 residues. Here the CDR3 DNA reads TGTGCCAGCAGTCCGATTGTGTCTGCCACAGATACGCAGTATTTT. Its protein product is CASSPIVSATDTQYF.

This chain links TRBV29-1 with TRBJ2-7; 7 bases match TRBD2. This CDR3 spans 13 amino acids. Losses at the gene ends were 6 bases for V and 3 bases for J; bases not matched to a gene: 8. Germline V gene lookup returns CDR1 SQVTM and CDR2 ANQGSEA. The chain's CDR3 is CSVWGGSVYEQYF. Here the CDR3 DNA reads TGCAGCGTCTGGGGCGGGAGTGTCTACGAGCAGTACTTC.

This chain links TRBV11-3 with TRBJ2-7, with a weak D call TRBD1 (6 bases). The CDR3 is 12 residues long. The germline V gene has CDR1 SGHNT and CDR2 YENEEA. V was trimmed by 1 base and J by 7 bases, leaving 8 bases between them. As DNA, the CDR3 is TGTGCCAGCAGCTTAGGGACAGCTGAGCAGTACTTC. Translation gives CASSLGTAEQYF.

This clone was picked up one time. The chain carries TRBV2 and TRBJ2-1; 9 bases align to TRBD1. CDR3 length equals 13 residues. Trimming took 8 bases from V and 4 from J; bases not matched to a gene: 3. Germline values: CDR1 SNHLY, CDR2 FYNNEI. In DNA form, the CDR3 reads TGTGCCAGCTGGGACAGGGAATACAATGAGCAGTTCTTC. Encoded protein: CASWDREYNEQFF.

The chain recombines TRBV2 with TRBJ2-7; D could derive from TRBD1 or TRBD2 (5 bases each). Germline CDR1 is SNHLY and CDR2 is FYNNEI. Trimming removed 3 bases from V and 1 base from J, with 10 bases in between. CDR3 length: 14 residues. CDR3 in DNA: TGTGCCAGCAGTGAGATGGGGGTATCCTACGAGCAGTACTTC. Its protein is CASSEMGVSYEQYF.

The chain recombines TRBV28 with TRBJ2-2, with a weak D call TRBD1 (6 bases). Between the trimmed V and J ends, which lost 1 base and 0 bases, there was a span of 12 bases. This CDR3 has 17 residues. Looked up from germline, CDR1 is MDHEN and CDR2 is SYDVKM. The CDR3 here is CASSLSGWDTNTGELFF. The CDR3 bases are TGTGCCAGCAGTTTATCAGGCTGGGACACGAACACCGGGGAGCTGTTTTTT.

V usage is TRBV9 and J usage is TRBJ2-1; D is perhaps TRBD1 (6 bases). The germline V and J ends were trimmed by 3 bases and 4 bases, with 20 bases remaining between them. CDR1 and CDR2 (germline): SGDLS, YYNGEE. The CDR3 loop spans 17 amino acids. As DNA, the CDR3 is TGTGCCAGCAGCGCTCAGGGGAGCCGGACGCCATACAATGAGCAGTTCTTC. It codes for CASSAQGSRTPYNEQFF.

The rearrangement uses TRBV6-1 and TRBJ2-3, with D uncertain. The V gene's germline CDR1 is MNHNS and CDR2 SASEGT. Between the trimmed V and J ends, which lost 0 bases and 3 bases, there was a span of 19 bases. The CDR3 is 18 amino acids. The CDR3 sequence: CASSEADLGWEETDTQYF. As DNA, the CDR3 is TGTGCCAGCAGTGAAGCGGACCTAGGGTGGGAAGAGACAGATACGCAGTATTTT.

This chain joins TRBV13 and TRBJ2-1; possibly TRBD1 or TRBD2 for D (6 bases each). Germline values: CDR1 PRHDT, CDR2 FYEKMQ (reference sequence). V lost 4 bases and J 9 bases, leaving 13 bases between the germline ends. The CDR3 is made up of 13 amino acids. The CDR3 protein is CASSWGPGVEQFF. The CDR3 nucleotides are TGTGCCAGCAGCTGGGGGCCGGGGGTTGAGCAGTTCTTC.

This clone was counted a single time. The chain combines TRBV6-5 with TRBJ2-3, with 8 bases identical to TRBD2. V dropped 4 bases and J dropped 3; count of bases not matched to a gene: 6. This CDR3 has 15 residues. Germline CDR1 reads MNHEY; CDR2 reads SVGAGI. CDR3 region: CASSFTSGKTDTQYF. DNA for the CDR3: TGTGCCAGCAGTTTCACTAGCGGAAAGACAGATACGCAGTATTTT.